Here is one TCR beta chain with its context. The record originates from a study of blood T cell repertoires in COVID-19. Overall study context: T cells, B-cell-depleted T cells, or PBMCs supplied cDNA or gDNA.

The participants were between about 18 and 90 years old and came from under 25 US areas. The method was immunoSEQ multiplex PCR; TCRdb's version includes in-frame clones alone and lacks a portion of them. Of about 140,000 clones in the sample, roughly 88% were seen once. The V end lost 1 base, the J end lost 1 base, and 6 bases lay between the germline ends. The CDR3 contains 14 residues. CDR1 and CDR2 from the germline V gene are SGHRS and YFSETQ. The source of this sequence is a man aged 50-59 years who had recovered from COVID-19. The specimen was PBMCs or T cells enriched from blood (not recorded which). This chain joins TRBV5-1 and TRBJ1-3, with TRBD1 as a possible D gene (5 bases). DNA for the CDR3: TGCGCCAGCAGCTTGCAGGGATCTGGAAACACCATATATTTT. Translated: CASSLQGSGNTIYF.